The 23 T cell receptor beta chains given below trace back to one sample, sequenced in a study of blood T cell repertoires in COVID-19. Libraries were prepared by immunoSEQ multiplex PCR; TCRdb keeps only in-frame clonotypes and omits some of them. Of 20,000 to 25,000 clones in the sample, over 80% were seen once. The source material was peripheral blood. The receptors come from a man older than 75 with active or convalescent COVID-19.

This chain connects TRBV7-2 to TRBJ2-7; 8 bases align to TRBD2. Per germline, CDR1 SGHTA and CDR2 FQGNSA. The CDR3 is 17 amino acids. V shed 1 base, J shed 1 base, and the junction held 9 bases outside the gene matches. The CDR3 here is CASSLGSGTRTSYEQYF. CDR3 nucleotides: TGTGCCAGCAGCTTAGGTAGCGGGACCAGGACTTCCTACGAGCAGTACTTC.

The gene calls are TRBV25-1 and TRBJ2-3; D is perhaps TRBD1 (7 bases). V was clipped by 7 bases and J by 0 bases, with 11 bases between them. This CDR3 contains 14 residues. Germline-derived CDR1 and CDR2 are MGHDK and SYGVNS. CDR3 coding DNA: TGTGCCAGCAAGGAGGGGGCGAGCACAGATACGCAGTATTTT. This gives the protein CASKEGASTDTQYF.

V gene TRBV5-4 combines with J gene TRBJ2-2, with TRBD2 matching 12 bases. The junction had 18 bases not matched to a gene; V was cut back by 4 bases and J by 8 bases. Germline CDR1 and CDR2: SGHNT and YYREEE (reference sequence). The CDR3 runs 19 residues. For the CDR3, the DNA is TGTGCCAGCAGCCCGGGGCTGACTAGCGGGGGCCCTGAGGTTGGGGAGCTGTTTTTT. It yields the protein CASSPGLTSGGPEVGELFF.

The J gene is TRBJ1-3, the V gene TRBV24-1; no clear D. Trimming took 4 bases from V and 3 from J, leaving 9 bases between them. Germline CDR1 reads KGHDR; CDR2 reads SFDVKD. This CDR3 region has 14 residues. DNA for the CDR3: TGTGCCACCAGTGAGGTGGTCAGTGGAAACACCATATATTTT. It yields the protein CATSEVVSGNTIYF.

The chain links TRBV19 to TRBJ2-7; 8 nucleotides align to TRBD1. Germline CDR1 LNHDA, CDR2 SQIVND (reference sequence). The CDR3 has 15 residues. V dropped 2 bases and J dropped 2; count of bases not matched to a gene: 5. DNA of the CDR3: TGTGCCAGTAGTATAAGGGCGGGACAGGCCTACGAGCAGTACTTC. Protein sequence: CASSIRAGQAYEQYF.

The rearrangement links TRBV28 to TRBJ1-2, with D maybe TRBD1 (5 bases). The germline V gene has CDR1 MDHEN and CDR2 SYDVKM. Between the trimmed V and J ends, which lost 5 bases and 4 bases, there was a span of 17 bases. This CDR3 has 15 amino acids. CDR3 bases: TGTGCCAGCAGTCTAGTGGGGGGAGGCATCTATGGCTACACCTTC. This translates into CASSLVGGGIYGYTF.

The chain combines TRBV5-4 with TRBJ2-7; tentatively, D is TRBD1 (5 bases). The CDR3 has 19 residues. Trimming removed 1 base at V and 1 base at J, with 24 bases between. Looked up from germline, CDR1 is SGHNT and CDR2 is YYREEE (reference sequence). The CDR3 here is CASSLMFRALAFSSYEQYF. Here the CDR3 DNA reads TGTGCCAGCAGCTTGATGTTCAGGGCTCTCGCGTTTTCGTCCTACGAGCAGTACTTC.

J is TRBJ2-1 and V is TRBV9; D gene uncertain. The CDR3 has 13 amino acids. CDR1 and CDR2 from the germline V gene are SGDLS and YYNGEE. V was shortened by 0 bases and J by 6 bases, with 7 bases between the two germline ends. CDR3 residues: CASSVASGNEQFF. CDR3 DNA sequence: TGTGCCAGCAGCGTAGCTTCGGGCAATGAGCAGTTCTTC.

V and J are TRBV18 and TRBJ2-3; 14 bases align to TRBD2. Germline-derived CDR1 and CDR2 are KGHSH and LQKENI. With V trimmed by 3 bases and J by 3 bases, 5 bases remained unmatched. The CDR3 sequence is 17 residues long. Here the CDR3 reads CASSPPWTSGRTDTQYF. In DNA, the CDR3 is TGTGCCAGCTCACCCCCTTGGACTAGCGGGAGGACAGATACGCAGTATTTT.

The CDR3 loop reads CSARALYGYTF. As DNA, the CDR3 is TGCAGTGCTAGAGCCCTATATGGCTACACCTTC. The V gene is TRBV20-1, the J gene TRBJ1-2; no definite D call. Germline V gives CDR1 DFQATT, CDR2 SNEGSKA (reference sequence). Trimming stripped 1 base from V and 5 bases from J, with 5 bases between. The CDR3 runs to 11 residues.

This clone was seen once. V is TRBV15 and J is TRBJ1-2, with D possibly being TRBD1 (5 bases). Germline loops: CDR1 LNHNV, CDR2 YYDKDF (reference sequence). Trimming took off 0 bases at V and 4 bases at J, with 12 bases between the two ends. The CDR3 is 15 residues long. The DNA for the CDR3 is TGTGCCACCAGCAGAGATCGTACAGGTTCCTATGGCTACACCTTC. This translates into CATSRDRTGSYGYTF. The entire variable domain, with the rest obtained from reference TRBV15 and TRBJ1-2, is as follows: DAMVIQNPRYQVTQFGKPVTLSCSQTLNHNVMYWYQQKSSQAPKLLFHYYDKDFNNEADTPDNFQSRRPNTSFCFLDIRSPGLGDTAMYLCATSRDRTGSYGYTFGSGTRLTVV.

The V call is TRBV21-1, the J call TRBJ1-1; TRBD1, the D gene given by the table, was not confirmed from the DNA. TRBV21-1 has pseudogene status. This CDR3 comprises 13 residues. The CDR3 nucleotides read TGTGCCAGCAGAGACAGGGGGAACACTGAAGCTTTCTTT. This codes for CASRDRGNTEAFF.

The chain employs TRBV6-2 or TRBV6-3 and TRBJ1-3; perhaps TRBD1 as D (5 bases). Germline V gene sequence: CDR1 MNHEY, CDR2 SVGEGT. The CDR3 spans 14 residues. V lost 5 bases and J lost 8, with 16 bases in between. CDR3 residues: CASSRDLKRDTIYF. The CDR3 coding sequence is TGTGCCAGCAGTCGGGACTTAAAAAGGGACACCATATATTTT.

This clone has only a few counts. The chain joins TRBV7-2 to TRBJ2-7; 7 bases map to TRBD1. The V gene end was trimmed by 5 bases and the J gene end by 0 bases; junction bases not matched to a gene: 4. This CDR3 comprises 14 residues. The germline V gene has CDR1 SGHTA and CDR2 FQGNSA. The CDR3 nucleotides read TGTGCCAGCAGCCTGGGACAGCCCTCCTACGAGCAGTACTTC. It encodes CASSLGQPSYEQYF.

This sequence joins TRBV4-3 and TRBJ2-1; 8 bases fit TRBD2. The CDR3 consists of 14 residues. The V and J ends lost 1 base and 8 bases, in that order; junction bases with no gene match: 4. CDR1 is LGHNA, CDR2 YSLEER, per germline. The chain's CDR3 is CASSQGPTSDEQFF. In DNA form, the CDR3 reads TGCGCCAGCAGCCAAGGCCCGACTAGCGATGAGCAGTTCTTC.

The V call is TRBV27, the J call TRBJ2-1; 9 nucleotides line up with TRBD1. Germline CDR1 and CDR2: MNHEY and SMNVEV (reference sequence). The CDR3 covers 16 residues. V shed 4 bases and J 7 bases; nucleotides not matched to a gene: 11. The chain's CDR3 is CASSSLGTGSGNEQFF. In nucleotides, the CDR3 is TGTGCCAGCAGTTCCCTAGGGACAGGGTCAGGGAATGAGCAGTTCTTC.

The V call is TRBV20-1, the J call TRBJ1-2; D might be TRBD1 (5 bases). Germline lookup yields CDR1 DFQATT and CDR2 SNEGSKA (reference sequence). V shed 3 bases and J shed 4 bases, with 15 bases lying between them. There are 14 residues in the CDR3. CDR3 in DNA: TGCAGTGCTAGTGAGGTTGGAGGGACCTATGGCTACACCTTC. Translated, it gives CSASEVGGTYGYTF.

Here the CDR3 reads CASSFSLGRTRNEQFF. Written as DNA, the CDR3 is TGTGCCAGCAGCTTCTCTCTCGGGAGGACGAGGAATGAGCAGTTCTTC. V is TRBV13 and J is TRBJ2-1; 7 nucleotides agree with TRBD2. CDR1 and CDR2 from the germline V gene are PRHDT and FYEKMQ (reference sequence). V shed 3 bases and J 7 bases; nucleotides not matched to a gene: 12. The CDR3 loop spans 16 amino acids.

As concerns this clone: The junction departs from the called germline gene at one end, perhaps through a read error. The gene calls are TRBV3-1 (or the pseudogene TRBV3-2) and TRBJ2-3; D possibly corresponds to TRBD2 (5 bases). Germline assignment: CDR1 LGHDT and CDR2 YNNKEL (reference sequence). This CDR3 contains 14 residues. The CDR3 sequence is CASSPGISRDTQYF. The CDR3 DNA is TGTGCCAGCAGCCCCGGGATCAGCAGAGATACGCAGTATTTT.

V usage is TRBV12-5 and J usage is TRBJ2-3; D is possibly TRBD2 (6 bases). Trimming left V 7 bases short and J 2 bases short, with 13 bases between. The CDR3 consists of 14 residues. Germline lookup yields CDR1 LGHNT and CDR2 FRNRAP. CDR3 in amino acids: CASARPGDTDTQYF. The CDR3 DNA follows: TGTGCTAGTGCCCGCCCGGGGGACACAGATACGCAGTATTTT.

The V call is TRBV3-1 (or the pseudogene TRBV3-2), the J call TRBJ1-3, with D possibly being TRBD1 (6 bases). This CDR3 has 14 amino acids. V was shortened by 4 bases and J by 5 bases, with 12 bases between the two germline ends. Germline V gives CDR1 LGHDT, CDR2 YNNKEL (reference sequence). The CDR3 nucleotides are TGTGCCAGCAGCCTACAGGGTCCGAGAAACACCATATATTTT. Its protein is CASSLQGPRNTIYF.

In nucleotides, the CDR3 is TGTGCCAGCAGCGTGCAGGGACAGACTTTAGCCAAAAACATTCAGTACTTC. This gives the protein CASSVQGQTLAKNIQYF. V gene TRBV5-4 combines with J gene TRBJ2-4, with TRBD1 identical over 7 bases. This CDR3 spans 17 amino acids. The V segment lost 4 bases and the J segment 0 bases; nucleotides outside the gene matches: 10. CDR1 SGHNT and CDR2 YYREEE come from the germline V gene (reference sequence).

The chain has TRBV5-4 and TRBJ2-3; TRBD1 aligns across 7 bases. CDR3 length: 13 amino acids. V gave up 5 bases and J gave up 6 bases; unmatched junction bases: 6. Germline CDR1 is SGHNT and CDR2 is YYREEE (reference sequence). CDR3: CASRQDRLDTQYF. CDR3 sequence (DNA): TGTGCCAGCAGACAGGACAGGCTTGATACGCAGTATTTT.